The rows below give T cell receptor beta chains drawn from one sample of a study of regulatory T cells in long-lasting Graves disease. TCRdb ran MiXCR on the multiplex PCR reads and lists one entry per CDR3 protein. The sample holds hundreds of thousands of distinct CDR3 sequences, approximately 22% seen once. Sequencing was performed on peripheral blood mononuclear cells (PBMCs), taken when the disease was refractory, from a patient treated with antithyroid drugs. These receptors were taken from a female donor with Graves disease. The CDR3 runs from the conserved cysteine through the conserved F or W. D genes are given only for firm matches. Clone size is stated in some rows and not others, as once, few, many or a class when expanded.

NA TRBD2 TRBJ2-7 TRBV29-1 13 CSGVGLASPEQYF TGCAGCGGGGTGGGACTAGCATCTCCCGAGCAGTACTTC
few NA TRBJ1-1 TRBV6-1 14 CASSPDLLDTEAFF TGTGCCAGCAGCCCGGATTTGTTGGACACTGAAGCTTTCTTT
many TRBD1 TRBJ2-7 TRBV28 17 CATLGPPETGEYYEQYF TGTGCCACCCTAGGCCCCCCAGAGACAGGGGAATACTACGAGCAGTACTTC
few TRBD1 TRBJ1-1 TRBV20-1 13 CSADRGMNTEAFF TGCAGTGCTGACAGGGGGATGAACACTGAAGCTTTCTTT
many NA TRBJ2-7 TRBV18 12 CASSPRSYEQYF TGTGCCAGCAGCCCACGGTCTTACGAGCAGTACTTC
NA NA TRBJ2-3 TRBV27 14 CASRTWGRGDTQYF TGTGCCAGCAGAACCTGGGGGCGAGGAGATACGCAGTATTTT
few TRBD2 TRBJ2-2 TRBV19 15 CASSIGLEVTGELFF TGTGCCAGTAGTATTGGACTAGAAGTTACCGGGGAGCTGTTTTTT
many TRBD2 TRBJ2-5 TRBV18 13 CASSHSAGGGEYF TGTGCCAGCTCCCACTCCGCCGGGGGAGGGGAGTACTTC
many NA TRBJ2-5 TRBV7-9 15 CASSLGQDIQETQYF TGTGCCAGCAGCTTAGGTCAGGATATCCAAGAGACCCAGTACTTC
NA NA TRBJ2-5 TRBV20-1 11 CSAGPEETQYF TGCAGTGCTGGGCCCGAAGAGACCCAGTACTTC
few NA TRBJ2-5 TRBV5-1 14 CASSGGTLPQTQYF TGCGCCAGCAGCGGCGGGACCCTTCCCCAGACCCAGTACTTC
many NA TRBJ1-2 TRBV19 14 CASRDLDEVHGYTF TGTGCCAGTAGGGACTTGGACGAAGTGCATGGCTACACCTTC
NA TRBD2 TRBJ2-7 TRBV9 22 CASSVDSADPTGGTRGSYEQYF TGTGCCAGCAGCGTAGATAGTGCGGACCCAACGGGGGGGACTAGGGGTTCCTACGAGCAGTACTTC
many TRBD2 TRBJ2-7 TRBV20-1 15 CRDNHTGTITYEQYF TGCAGGGACAACCATACCGGGACTATAACCTACGAGCAGTACTTC
NA TRBD2 TRBJ2-3 TRBV28 16 CASSIRTSSPTDTQYF TGTGCCAGCAGTATCCGGACTAGCAGTCCCACAGATACGCAGTATTTT
NA TRBD1 TRBJ2-3 TRBV7-6 14 CASRTGASTDTQYF TGTGCCAGCAGGACAGGGGCTAGCACAGATACGCAGTATTTT
many NA TRBJ1-1 TRBV12-3/TRBV12-4 16 CASSLESGLKNTEAFF TGTGCCAGCAGTTTAGAGTCAGGGCTAAAGAACACTGAAGCTTTCTTT
NA NA TRBJ2-3 TRBV6-5 14 CASSYGSQGGTQYF TGTGCCAGCAGTTACGGGAGTCAGGGGGGTACGCAGTATTTT
many NA TRBJ2-5 TRBV28 14 CASSSLDSEETQYF TGTGCCAGCAGTTCCCTGGACAGTGAAGAGACCCAGTACTTC
many NA TRBJ2-7 TRBV28 16 CASSKLGGGSSYEQYF TGTGCCAGCAGTAAGTTGGGCGGGGGCAGCTCCTACGAGCAGTACTTC
NA NA TRBJ1-6 TRBV19 12 CASSMGDSPLHF TGTGCCAGTAGTATGGGGGATTCACCCCTCCACTTT
many NA TRBJ1-1 TRBV28 16 CASSLWPGGMNTEAFF TGTGCCAGCAGTTTATGGCCCGGCGGAATGAACACTGAAGCTTTCTTT
many NA TRBJ2-1 TRBV6-2/TRBV6-3 13 CASSHNPGLLGFF TGTGCCAGCAGCCATAATCCCGGACTTTTAGGGTTCTTC
many NA TRBJ2-7 TRBV28 17 CASIRTRGGGHPVEQYF TGTGCCAGCATACGAACAAGAGGCGGGGGCCATCCTGTGGAGCAGTACTTC
many TRBD2 TRBJ2-7 TRBV6-5 15 CASSLHGLAGAEQYF TGTGCCAGCAGTTTACACGGACTAGCGGGAGCCGAGCAGTACTTC
many NA TRBJ1-2 TRBV19 13 CASSSGGNYGYTF TGTGCCAGTAGTAGTGGCGGTAACTATGGCTACACCTTC
many NA TRBJ2-7 TRBV20-1 11 CSASPGVEQYF TGCAGTGCCTCACCGGGGGTAGAGCAGTACTTC